Following are 5 T cell receptor beta chains from one sample sequenced in a study of shared clonotypes between healthy human individuals. Assay: immunoSEQ multiplex PCR; the TCRdb copy retains only in-frame clones and omits some. The sample includes around 300,000 clones, roughly 84% of them seen just once. The material sequenced was memory CD8+ T cells sorted from blood. Subset here: CD45RO+ cells pooled with CCR7-negative TemRA cells. These receptor sequences come from a man aged 18 to 35 in good health.

The CDR3, as DNA: TGCGCCAGCAGCTTTCACGAAGTCATCTCCCCCGGGGAGCTGTTTTTT. It encodes CASSFHEVISPGELFF. The genes are TRBV5-1 and TRBJ2-2; no firm D call. The CDR3 extends over 16 amino acids. CDR1 is SGHRS and CDR2 is YFSETQ in the germline V gene. V gave up 2 bases and J gave up 6 bases, with 17 bases separating them.

The CDR3 bases are TGTGCCATCAGTTCGGTGGGTATGCGGGAGGGTATAAATGAGCAGTTCTTC. Encoded protein: CAISSVGMREGINEQFF. The chain links TRBV10-3 to TRBJ2-1; 9 positions match TRBD2. The V gene end was trimmed by 5 bases and the J gene end by 7 bases; junction bases not matched to a gene: 15. Germline assignment: CDR1 ENHRY and CDR2 SYGVKD. This CDR3 is 17 amino acids long.

This clone is a singleton in its sample. J is TRBJ2-3 and V is TRBV5-6; TRBD2 agrees at 8 bases. Looked up from germline, CDR1 is SGHDT and CDR2 is YYEEEE. CDR3 length: 14 residues. J lost 5 bases, V lost 0 bases, and 2 bases had no gene match. CDR3 in DNA: TGTGCCAGCAGCTTGGTTACTAGCGGAGATACGCAGTATTTT. It specifies CASSLVTSGDTQYF.

The V gene is TRBV6-1, the J gene TRBJ1-1; 9 bases line up with TRBD1. With 1 base clipped from V and 6 bases from J, the junction kept 3 bases outside the gene matches. This CDR3 spans 14 amino acids. The germline V gene has CDR1 MNHNS and CDR2 SASEGT. The CDR3 spells CASSEDWDRAEAFF. CDR3 nucleotides: TGTGCCAGCAGTGAAGATTGGGACAGGGCTGAAGCTTTCTTT.

This clone has more than one count but fewer than ten. This chain connects TRBV7-3 to TRBJ2-1; D is unresolved. The germline CDR1 and CDR2 sequences are SGHTA and FQGTGA. V lost 0 bases to trimming and J lost 7 bases, with 7 bases between them. The CDR3 extends over 13 amino acids. The CDR3 nucleotides are TGTGCCAGCAGCTTAACGTACGGAAATGAGCAGTTCTTC. Residues: CASSLTYGNEQFF.